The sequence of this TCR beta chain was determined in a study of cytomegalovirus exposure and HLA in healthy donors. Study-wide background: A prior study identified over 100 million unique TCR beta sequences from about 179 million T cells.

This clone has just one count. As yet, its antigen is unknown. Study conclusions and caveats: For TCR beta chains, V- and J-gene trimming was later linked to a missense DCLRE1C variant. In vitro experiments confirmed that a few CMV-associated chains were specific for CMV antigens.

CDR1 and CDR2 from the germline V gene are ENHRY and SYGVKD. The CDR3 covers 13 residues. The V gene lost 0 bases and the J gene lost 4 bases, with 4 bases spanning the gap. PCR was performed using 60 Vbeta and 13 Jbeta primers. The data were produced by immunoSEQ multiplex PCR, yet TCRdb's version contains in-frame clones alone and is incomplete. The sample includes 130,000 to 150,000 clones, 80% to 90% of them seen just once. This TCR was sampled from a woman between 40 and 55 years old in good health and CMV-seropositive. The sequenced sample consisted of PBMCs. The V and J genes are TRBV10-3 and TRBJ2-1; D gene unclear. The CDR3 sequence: CAISESTYNEQFF. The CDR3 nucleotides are TGTGCCATCAGTGAGTCAACATACAATGAGCAGTTCTTC.